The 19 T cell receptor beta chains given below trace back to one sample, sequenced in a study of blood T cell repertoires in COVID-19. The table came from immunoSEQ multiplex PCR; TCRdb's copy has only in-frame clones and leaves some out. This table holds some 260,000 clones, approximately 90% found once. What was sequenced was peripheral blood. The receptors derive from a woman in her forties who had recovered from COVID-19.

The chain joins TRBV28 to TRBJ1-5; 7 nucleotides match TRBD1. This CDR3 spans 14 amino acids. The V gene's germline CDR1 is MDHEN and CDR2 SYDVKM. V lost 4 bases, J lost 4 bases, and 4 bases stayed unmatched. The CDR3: CASSWGDRNQPQHF. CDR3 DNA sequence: TGTGCCAGCAGTTGGGGGGACAGAAATCAGCCCCAGCATTTT.

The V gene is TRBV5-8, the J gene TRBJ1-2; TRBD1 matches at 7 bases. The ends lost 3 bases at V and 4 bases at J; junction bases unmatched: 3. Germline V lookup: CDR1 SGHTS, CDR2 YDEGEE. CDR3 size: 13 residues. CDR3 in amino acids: CASSSGTAYGYTF. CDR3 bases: TGTGCCAGCAGCTCCGGGACAGCCTATGGCTACACCTTC.

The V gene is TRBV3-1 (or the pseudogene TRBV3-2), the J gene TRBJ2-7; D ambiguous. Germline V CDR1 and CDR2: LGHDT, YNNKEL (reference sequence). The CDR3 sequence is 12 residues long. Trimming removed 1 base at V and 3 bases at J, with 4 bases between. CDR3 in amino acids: CASSQGYYEQYF. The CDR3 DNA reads TGTGCCAGCAGCCAAGGCTACTACGAGCAGTACTTC.

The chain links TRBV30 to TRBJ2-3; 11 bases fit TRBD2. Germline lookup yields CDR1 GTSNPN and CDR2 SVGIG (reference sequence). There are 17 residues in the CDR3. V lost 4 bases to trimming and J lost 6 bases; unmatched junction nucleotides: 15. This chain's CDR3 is CAWTQGGSGRARDTQYF. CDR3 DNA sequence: TGTGCCTGGACCCAAGGGGGTAGCGGGAGGGCCCGGGATACGCAGTATTTT.

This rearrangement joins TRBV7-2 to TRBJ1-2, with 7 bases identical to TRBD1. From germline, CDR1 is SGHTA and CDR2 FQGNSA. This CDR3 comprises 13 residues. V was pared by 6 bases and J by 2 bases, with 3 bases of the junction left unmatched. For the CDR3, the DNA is TGTGCCAGCAGTCGGGACAGCAACTATGGCTACACCTTC. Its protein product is CASSRDSNYGYTF.

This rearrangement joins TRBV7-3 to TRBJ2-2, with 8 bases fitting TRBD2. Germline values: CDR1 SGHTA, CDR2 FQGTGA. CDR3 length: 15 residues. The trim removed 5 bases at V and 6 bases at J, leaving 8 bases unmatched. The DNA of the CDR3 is TGTGCCAGCAGCCGAGGACTAGCAAGGGCCGGGGAGCTGTTTTTT. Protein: CASSRGLARAGELFF.

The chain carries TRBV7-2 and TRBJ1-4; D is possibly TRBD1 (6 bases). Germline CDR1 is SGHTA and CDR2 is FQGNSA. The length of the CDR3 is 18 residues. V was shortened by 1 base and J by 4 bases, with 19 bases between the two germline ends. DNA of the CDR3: TGTGCCAGCAGCTTAGTACCCCTCTCAGGGGCGGGTAATGAAAAACTGTTTTTT. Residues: CASSLVPLSGAGNEKLFF.

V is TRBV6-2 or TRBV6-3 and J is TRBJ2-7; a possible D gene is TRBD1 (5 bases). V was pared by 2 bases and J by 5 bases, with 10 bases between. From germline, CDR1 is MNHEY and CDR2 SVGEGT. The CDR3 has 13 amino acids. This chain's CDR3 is CASSYGWGDEQYF. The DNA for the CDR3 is TGTGCCAGCAGTTACGGGTGGGGCGACGAGCAGTACTTC.

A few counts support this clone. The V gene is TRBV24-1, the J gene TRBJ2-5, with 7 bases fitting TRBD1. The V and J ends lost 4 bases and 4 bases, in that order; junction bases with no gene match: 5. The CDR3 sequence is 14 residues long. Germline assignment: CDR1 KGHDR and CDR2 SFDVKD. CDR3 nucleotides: TGTGCCACCAGTGACCCGACAGGGTTAGAGACCCAGTACTTC. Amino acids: CATSDPTGLETQYF.

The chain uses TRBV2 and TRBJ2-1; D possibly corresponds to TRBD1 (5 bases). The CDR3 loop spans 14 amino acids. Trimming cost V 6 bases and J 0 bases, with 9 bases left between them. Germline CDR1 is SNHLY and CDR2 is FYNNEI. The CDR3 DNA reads TGTGCCAGCAGACTCAGGGTCTCCTACAATGAGCAGTTCTTC. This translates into CASRLRVSYNEQFF.

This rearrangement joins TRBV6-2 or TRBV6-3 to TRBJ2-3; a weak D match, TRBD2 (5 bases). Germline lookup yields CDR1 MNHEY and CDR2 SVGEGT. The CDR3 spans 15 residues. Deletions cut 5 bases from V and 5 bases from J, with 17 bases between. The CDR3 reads CASSATPPRGDTQYF. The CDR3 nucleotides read TGTGCCAGCAGTGCCACCCCCCCACGGGGAGATACGCAGTATTTT.

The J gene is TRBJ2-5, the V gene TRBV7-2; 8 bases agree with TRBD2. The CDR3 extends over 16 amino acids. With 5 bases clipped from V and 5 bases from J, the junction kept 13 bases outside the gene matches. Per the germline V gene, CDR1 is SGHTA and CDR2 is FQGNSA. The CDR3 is CASSPQRLGRVETQYF. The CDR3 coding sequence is TGTGCCAGCAGCCCCCAGAGGCTCGGGAGGGTGGAGACCCAGTACTTC.

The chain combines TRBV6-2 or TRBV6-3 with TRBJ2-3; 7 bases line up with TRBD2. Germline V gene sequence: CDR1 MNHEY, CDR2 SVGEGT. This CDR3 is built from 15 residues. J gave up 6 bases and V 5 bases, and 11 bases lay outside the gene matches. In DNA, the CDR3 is TGTGCCAGCAGTCTTCCCGGACTAGTTGGCGATACGCAGTATTTT. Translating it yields CASSLPGLVGDTQYF.

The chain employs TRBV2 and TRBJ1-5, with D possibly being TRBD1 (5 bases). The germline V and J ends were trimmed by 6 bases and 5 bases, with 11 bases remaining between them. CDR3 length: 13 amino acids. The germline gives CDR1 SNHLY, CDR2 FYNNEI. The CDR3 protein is CASREGGDQPQHF. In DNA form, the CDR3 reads TGTGCCAGCAGGGAGGGAGGGGATCAGCCCCAGCATTTT.

The CDR3 DNA reads TGTGCCAGCAGTTTATATGGGCCTAACTATGGCTACACCTTC. This codes for CASSLYGPNYGYTF. V and J are TRBV27 and TRBJ1-2; D is undetermined. The CDR3 is made up of 14 amino acids. The germline V gene has CDR1 MNHEY and CDR2 SMNVEV (reference sequence). V lost 1 base to trimming and J lost 0 bases, with 6 bases between them.

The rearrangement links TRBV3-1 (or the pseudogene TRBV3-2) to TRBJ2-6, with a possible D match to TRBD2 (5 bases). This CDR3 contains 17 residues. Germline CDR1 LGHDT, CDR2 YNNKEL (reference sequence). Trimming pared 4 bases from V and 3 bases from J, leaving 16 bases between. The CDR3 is CASSPVGFGGGANVLTF. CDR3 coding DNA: TGTGCCAGCAGCCCCGTGGGCTTTGGAGGTGGGGCCAACGTCCTGACTTTC.

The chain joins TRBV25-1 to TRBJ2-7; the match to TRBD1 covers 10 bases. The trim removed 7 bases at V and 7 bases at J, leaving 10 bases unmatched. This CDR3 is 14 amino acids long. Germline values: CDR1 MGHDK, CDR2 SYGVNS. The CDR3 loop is CASNGGTGVEEQYV. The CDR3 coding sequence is TGTGCCAGCAATGGGGGGACAGGGGTCGAAGAGCAGTACGTC.

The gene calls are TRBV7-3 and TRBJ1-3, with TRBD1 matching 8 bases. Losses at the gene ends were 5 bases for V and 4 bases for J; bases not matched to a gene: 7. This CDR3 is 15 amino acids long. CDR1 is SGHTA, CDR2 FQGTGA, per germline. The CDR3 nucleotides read TGTGCCAGCAGCCCCCAGGGGGCGGGAGGAAACACCATATATTTT. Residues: CASSPQGAGGNTIYF.

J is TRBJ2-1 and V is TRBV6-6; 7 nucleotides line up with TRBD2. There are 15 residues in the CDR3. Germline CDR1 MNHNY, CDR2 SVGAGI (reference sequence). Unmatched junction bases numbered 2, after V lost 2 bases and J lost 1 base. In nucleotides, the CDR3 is TGTGCCAGCAGTTACGGGGGGGTTTCCTACAATGAGCAGTTCTTC. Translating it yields CASSYGGVSYNEQFF.